Shown below are 28 T cell receptor beta chains from a single sample sequenced in a study of T-cell memory formation after mild COVID-19. TCRdb itself ran the 5' RACE reads through MiXCR, one entry per CDR3 protein. The profile shows 280,000 or so distinct CDR3 sequences, roughly 8.2% of them singletons. What was sequenced was PBMCs or a T cell subset sorted from them (not recorded which). These receptors came from a man younger than 30 who had mild COVID-19 (a few samples of this study predate the infection). Cell type and time point are not known.

This clonotype has a count of ten or more. This sequence joins TRBV6-5 and TRBJ2-5; D is possibly TRBD2 (6 bases). The germline V gene encodes CDR1 MNHEY and CDR2 SVGAGI. Between the trimmed V and J ends, which lost 0 bases and 4 bases, there was a span of 18 bases. This CDR3 has 17 residues. The CDR3 bases are TGTGCCAGCAGTTACTCGAGTATTCCGAGCGGGCGAGAGACCCAGTACTTC. Amino acids: CASSYSSIPSGRETQYF.

This clonotype has more than one count but fewer than ten. The chain uses TRBV6-1 and TRBJ1-5; 10 bases are shared with TRBD1. CDR1 is MNHNS, CDR2 SASEGT, per germline. With 3 bases clipped from V and 5 bases from J, the junction kept 1 base outside the gene matches. The CDR3 runs 14 residues. The CDR3 protein is CASSETGGYQPQHF. Written as DNA, the CDR3 is TGTGCCAGCAGTGAGACAGGGGGCTATCAGCCCCAGCATTTT.

This rearrangement joins TRBV25-1 to TRBJ1-2, with 7 nucleotides matching TRBD1. This CDR3 spans 17 amino acids. V was pared by 2 bases and J by 8 bases, with 17 bases of the junction left unmatched. Germline loops: CDR1 MGHDK, CDR2 SYGVNS. The DNA for the CDR3 is TGTGCCAGCAGTGAAGATGGGGACAGCATACCCACGAGGGGCTACACCTTC. As protein: CASSEDGDSIPTRGYTF.

A few counts support this clonotype. V gene TRBV19 combines with J gene TRBJ2-1; the D gene is possibly TRBD2 (6 bases). Trimming took 4 bases from V and 0 from J, leaving 19 bases between them. This CDR3 spans 18 amino acids. Germline lookup yields CDR1 LNHDA and CDR2 SQIVND (reference sequence). The CDR3 region is CASSKTPGLLSSYNEQFF. The CDR3 bases are TGTGCCAGTAGTAAGACTCCGGGACTCCTAAGCTCCTACAATGAGCAGTTCTTC.

This clonotype was counted only a few times. The genes are TRBV7-2 and TRBJ1-1, with D possibly matching TRBD1 (5 bases). Germline V lookup: CDR1 SGHTA, CDR2 FQGNSA. This CDR3 region has 14 residues. Trimming took 5 bases from V and 5 from J, leaving 15 bases between them. The CDR3 DNA follows: TGTGCCAGCAGCCCGGGACGACTATCGACTGAAGCTTTCTTT. Protein: CASSPGRLSTEAFF.

The chain is built from TRBV5-4 and TRBJ2-3, with D possibly being TRBD2 (6 bases). CDR1 and CDR2 (germline): SGHNT, YYREEE (reference sequence). The CDR3 consists of 17 residues. The V end lost 7 bases, the J end lost 1 base, and 22 bases lay between the germline ends. The CDR3 here is CASSPTTIGGGTDTQYF. CDR3 coding DNA: TGTGCCAGCTCCCCTACTACTATCGGGGGAGGCACAGATACGCAGTATTTT.

This chain uses TRBV6-5 with TRBJ2-7, with 8 nucleotides matching TRBD2. The CDR3 has 14 residues. V shed 6 bases, J shed 3 bases, and the junction held 7 bases outside the gene matches. The germline V gene has CDR1 MNHEY and CDR2 SVGAGI. This chain's CDR3 is CASSPAGGGYEQYF. The CDR3 nucleotides are TGTGCCAGCAGCCCGGCCGGGGGGGGCTACGAGCAGTACTTC.

This clonotype has more than one count but fewer than ten. This chain joins TRBV18 and TRBJ2-1; TRBD2 matches at 7 bases. The CDR3 contains 18 residues. In germline, CDR1 is KGHSH, CDR2 LQKENI. J gave up 0 bases and V 1 base, and 9 bases lay outside the gene matches. The CDR3 sequence: CASSPQAGDTSSYNEQFF. CDR3 sequence (DNA): TGTGCCAGCTCACCACAGGCGGGGGATACGAGCTCCTACAATGAGCAGTTCTTC. Supplemented by reference TRBV18 and TRBJ2-1, the full variable domain reads NAGVMQNPRHLVRRRGQEARLRCSPMKGHSHVYWYRQLPEEGLKFMVYLQKENIIDESGMPKERFSAEFPKEGPSILRIQQVVRGDSAAYFCASSPQAGDTSSYNEQFFGPGTRLTVL.

This clonotype was seen a few times. V usage is TRBV5-1 and J usage is TRBJ2-3, with a tentative D call TRBD2 (5 bases). This CDR3 has 16 amino acids. Germline V gives CDR1 SGHRS, CDR2 YFSETQ. V was clipped by 0 bases and J by 1 base, with 12 bases between them. The CDR3 region has the DNA TGCGCCAGCAGCTTGGGACCGGGATTAGGCACAGATACGCAGTATTTT. As protein: CASSLGPGLGTDTQYF.

This clonotype has more than one count but fewer than ten. This chain links TRBV11-2 with TRBJ1-1, with 11 bases aligning to TRBD1. Germline V CDR1 and CDR2: SGHAT, FQNNGV. There are 13 residues in the CDR3. J was trimmed by 8 bases and V by 5 bases; bases with no gene match: 4. This chain's CDR3 is CASSRTGGDEAFF. In DNA, the CDR3 is TGTGCCAGCAGCCGGACAGGGGGCGACGAAGCTTTCTTT.

In its sample, this clonotype was seen a few times. This chain links TRBV28 with TRBJ2-7; 8 bases map to TRBD1. Germline CDR1 MDHEN, CDR2 SYDVKM. The CDR3 covers 14 residues. With V trimmed by 1 base and J by 5 bases, 4 bases remained unmatched. The DNA of the CDR3 is TGTGCCAGCAGTTTATCTCAGGGGGCCCACGAGCAGTACGTC. Its translation is CASSLSQGAHEQYV.

This clonotype was counted only a few times. The V and J genes are TRBV4-2 and TRBJ2-1; 10 bases map to TRBD1. V shed 8 bases, J shed 6 bases, and the junction held 4 bases outside the gene matches. Germline V lookup: CDR1 LGHNA, CDR2 YNFKEQ. CDR3 size: 13 residues. The CDR3 DNA sequence: TGTGCCAGCCGCGGGACAGGGGTCAATGAGCAGTTCTTC. It codes for CASRGTGVNEQFF.

This clonotype was counted only a few times. V gene TRBV7-9 combines with J gene TRBJ2-1, with 7 nucleotides matching TRBD2. Looked up from germline, CDR1 is SEHNR and CDR2 is FQNEAQ (reference sequence). The CDR3 length is 17 residues. V lost 4 bases and J lost 0; bases outside the gene matches: 9. The CDR3 nucleotides are TGTGCCAGCAGCTCGTGGGGAGGGGATCCCTCCTACAATGAGCAGTTCTTC. Translating gives CASSSWGGDPSYNEQFF.

This clonotype appeared many times. The chain employs TRBV5-1 and TRBJ2-3; D is uncertain. V was clipped by 4 bases and J by 3 bases, with 9 bases between them. Germline V lookup: CDR1 SGHRS, CDR2 YFSETQ. This CDR3 spans 13 amino acids. The CDR3 sequence: CASSHPATDTQYF. The DNA of the CDR3 is TGCGCCAGCAGCCATCCGGCAACAGATACGCAGTATTTT.

This chain links TRBV20-1 with TRBJ1-5; maybe TRBD1 (5 bases). This CDR3 spans 14 amino acids. From germline, CDR1 is DFQATT and CDR2 SNEGSKA (reference sequence). Trimming cost V 5 bases and J 6 bases, with 17 bases left between them. The CDR3 region is CSAPGRGGGQPQHF. Here the CDR3 DNA reads TGCAGTGCTCCGGGGCGGGGCGGCGGTCAGCCCCAGCATTTT.

The chain uses TRBV5-4 and TRBJ2-5; weak D call: TRBD2 (5 bases). V lost 2 bases and J lost 5, with 13 bases in between. Germline CDR1 and CDR2: SGHNT and YYREEE (reference sequence). This CDR3 comprises 14 residues. Here the CDR3 DNA reads TGTGCCAGCAGCTTCGGGAACGAGGGTGAGACCCAGTACTTC. This encodes CASSFGNEGETQYF.

This clonotype was detected only a few times. This sequence joins TRBV10-3 and TRBJ2-6, with a weak D call TRBD1 (5 bases). V shed 6 bases and J shed 2 bases, with 11 bases lying between them. The CDR3 is made up of 15 amino acids. The germline gives CDR1 ENHRY, CDR2 SYGVKD. CDR3 DNA: TGTGCCATCAGCCTCGCAGGGACTGGGGCCAACGTCCTGACTTTC. As protein: CAISLAGTGANVLTF.

This clonotype has only a few counts. This sequence joins TRBV7-9 and TRBJ2-3; tentative D call: TRBD2 (7 bases). Germline lookup yields CDR1 SEHNR and CDR2 FQNEAQ (reference sequence). V was pared by 6 bases and J by 0 bases, with 13 bases between. This CDR3 comprises 15 residues. CDR3 residues: CASRGGGLSTDTQYF. The CDR3 DNA reads TGTGCCAGCAGGGGAGGGGGACTAAGCACAGATACGCAGTATTTT.

The chain carries TRBV10-1 and TRBJ2-1; D perhaps matches TRBD2 (6 bases). V was clipped by 6 bases and J by 10 bases, with 16 bases between them. The CDR3 contains 13 residues. Germline V gene sequence: CDR1 WNHNN, CDR2 SYGVQD (reference sequence). CDR3 DNA sequence: TGCGCCAGCAGCCAGGAGGGTTTGCGCGAGCAGTTCTTC. It codes for CASSQEGLREQFF.

This sequence joins TRBV4-1 and TRBJ2-1, with a possible D match to TRBD1 (5 bases). Germline lookup yields CDR1 MGHRA and CDR2 YSYEKL. The CDR3 runs to 14 residues. V lost 3 bases, J lost 7 bases, and 13 bases lay in between. The CDR3 DNA is TGCGCCAGCAGCCAGGACCCCTCAGGGAATGAGCAGTTCTTC. It codes for CASSQDPSGNEQFF.

This clonotype was detected a few times. V is TRBV27 and J is TRBJ2-3; TRBD2 aligns across 9 bases. CDR3 length: 13 residues. The V and J ends lost 7 bases and 4 bases, in that order; junction bases with no gene match: 3. Germline values: CDR1 MNHEY, CDR2 SMNVEV (reference sequence). The CDR3 loop reads CASKRGDADTQYF. The DNA for the CDR3 is TGTGCCAGCAAGCGGGGGGATGCAGATACGCAGTATTTT.

This clonotype was counted at least ten times. V is TRBV6-2 or TRBV6-3 and J is TRBJ2-3; 8 bases match TRBD2. Germline CDR1 MNHEY, CDR2 SVGEGT. The CDR3 sequence is 18 residues long. V dropped 5 bases and J dropped 3; count of bases not matched to a gene: 16. The DNA for the CDR3 is TGTGCCAGCAGTACCCACCTCCTAACTAGCGGCCGAACAGATACGCAGTATTTT. It is translated as CASSTHLLTSGRTDTQYF.

This chain joins TRBV5-1 and TRBJ1-6; 11 bases align to TRBD1. Trimming removed 4 bases from V and 8 bases from J; junction bases left unmatched: 8. This CDR3 contains 16 residues. CDR1 is SGHRS, CDR2 YFSETQ, per germline. This chain's CDR3 is CASSGGTGGSDSPLHF. DNA for the CDR3: TGCGCCAGCAGCGGCGGGACAGGGGGTAGTGATTCACCCCTCCACTTT.

The chain uses TRBV4-1 and TRBJ1-5; D is unclear. V was cut by 1 base and J by 1 base, with 8 bases left in between. The CDR3 loop spans 15 amino acids. CDR1 is MGHRA, CDR2 YSYEKL, per germline. This chain's CDR3 is CASSQVGSSNQPQHF. In nucleotides, the CDR3 is TGCGCCAGCAGCCAAGTTGGCAGCAGCAATCAGCCCCAGCATTTT.

This clonotype was counted a few times. V gene TRBV11-3 combines with J gene TRBJ2-1; 11 nucleotides line up with TRBD1. Germline CDR1 reads SGHNT; CDR2 reads YENEEA. CDR3 size: 13 residues. V lost 6 bases, J lost 7 bases, and 2 bases stayed unmatched. The CDR3 DNA sequence: TGTGCCAGCAGGGACAGGGGGCAGAATGAGCAGTTCTTC. Its translation: CASRDRGQNEQFF.

This clonotype was observed a few times. The chain recombines TRBV11-2 with TRBJ1-1; 7 bases map to TRBD1. Germline loops: CDR1 SGHAT, CDR2 FQNNGV. V lost 5 bases and J lost 10; bases outside the gene matches: 13. The CDR3 is 14 residues long. This chain's CDR3 is CASSIYRGSSSAFF. The CDR3 nucleotides are TGTGCCAGCAGCATATACAGGGGATCCTCGTCAGCTTTCTTT. The full variable domain, with the rest looked up from reference TRBV11-2 and TRBJ1-1, is EAGVAQSPRYKIIEKRQSVAFWCNPISGHATLYWYQQILGQGPKLLIQFQNNGVVDDSQLPKDRFSAERLKGVDSTLKIQPAKLEDSAVYLCASSIYRGSSSAFFGQGTRLTVV.

Only a few counts were recorded for this clonotype. The chain's CDR3 is CASSQGLIRDRGTEAFF. CDR3 DNA: TGCGCCAGCAGCCAAGGATTAATCCGGGACAGGGGGACTGAAGCTTTCTTT. The gene calls are TRBV4-1 and TRBJ1-1, with 11 bases fitting TRBD1. V dropped 1 base and J dropped 5; count of bases not matched to a gene: 9. The CDR3 loop spans 17 amino acids. Germline-derived CDR1 and CDR2 are MGHRA and YSYEKL.

The chain employs TRBV2 and TRBJ1-1; D unresolved. V was cut by 2 bases and J by 3 bases, with 7 bases left in between. The CDR3 sequence is 13 residues long. Germline CDR1 reads SNHLY; CDR2 reads FYNNEI. CDR3 sequence: CASSERRDTEAFF. CDR3 in DNA: TGTGCCAGCAGTGAAAGGCGGGACACTGAAGCTTTCTTT. Supplemented by reference TRBV2 and TRBJ1-1, the full variable domain reads EPEVTQTPSHQVTQMGQEVILRCVPISNHLYFYWYRQILGQKVEFLVSFYNNEISEKSEIFDDQFSVERPDGSNFTLKIRSTKLEDSAMYFCASSERRDTEAFFGQGTRLTVV.